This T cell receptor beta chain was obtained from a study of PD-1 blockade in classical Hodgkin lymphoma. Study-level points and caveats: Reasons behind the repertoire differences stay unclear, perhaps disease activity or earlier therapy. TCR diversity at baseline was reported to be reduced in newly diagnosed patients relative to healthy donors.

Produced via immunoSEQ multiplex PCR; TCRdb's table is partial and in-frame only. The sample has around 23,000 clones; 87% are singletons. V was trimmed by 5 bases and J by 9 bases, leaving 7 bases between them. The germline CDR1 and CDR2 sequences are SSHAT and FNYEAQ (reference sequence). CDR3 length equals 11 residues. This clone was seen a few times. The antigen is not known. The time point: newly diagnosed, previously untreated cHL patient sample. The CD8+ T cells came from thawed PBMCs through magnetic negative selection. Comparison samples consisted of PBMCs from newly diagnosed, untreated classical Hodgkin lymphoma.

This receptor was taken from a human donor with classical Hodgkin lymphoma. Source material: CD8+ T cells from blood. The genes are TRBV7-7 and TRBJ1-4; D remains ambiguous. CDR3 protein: CASSPLKKLFF. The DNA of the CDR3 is TGTGCCAGCAGCCCCTTGAAAAAACTGTTTTTT.